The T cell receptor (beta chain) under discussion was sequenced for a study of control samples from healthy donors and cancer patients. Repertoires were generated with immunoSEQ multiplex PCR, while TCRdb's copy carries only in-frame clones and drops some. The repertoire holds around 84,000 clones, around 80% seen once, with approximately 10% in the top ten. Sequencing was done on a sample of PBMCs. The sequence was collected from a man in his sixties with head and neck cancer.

CDR3 amino acids: CASSPRVRARSEDSPLHF. Written as DNA, the CDR3 is TGTGCCAGCAGCCCCCGGGTTCGAGCACGGTCCGAGGATTCACCCCTCCACTTT. The chain combines TRBV7-8 with TRBJ1-6; no firm D call. CDR1 is SGHVS and CDR2 is FQNEAQ in the germline V gene. The CDR3 spans 18 residues. V dropped 5 bases and J dropped 8 bases, with 25 bases sitting between them.